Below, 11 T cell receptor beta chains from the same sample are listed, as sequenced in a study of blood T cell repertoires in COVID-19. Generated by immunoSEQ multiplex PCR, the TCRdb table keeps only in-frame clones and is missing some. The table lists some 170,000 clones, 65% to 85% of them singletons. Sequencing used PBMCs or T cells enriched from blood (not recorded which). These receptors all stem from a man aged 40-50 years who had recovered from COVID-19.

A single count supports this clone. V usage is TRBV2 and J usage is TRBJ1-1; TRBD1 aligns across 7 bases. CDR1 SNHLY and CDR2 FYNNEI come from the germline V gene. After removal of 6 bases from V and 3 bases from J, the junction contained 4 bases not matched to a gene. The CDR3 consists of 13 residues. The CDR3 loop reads CASRDRADTEAFF. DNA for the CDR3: TGTGCCAGCAGAGACAGGGCGGACACTGAAGCTTTCTTT.

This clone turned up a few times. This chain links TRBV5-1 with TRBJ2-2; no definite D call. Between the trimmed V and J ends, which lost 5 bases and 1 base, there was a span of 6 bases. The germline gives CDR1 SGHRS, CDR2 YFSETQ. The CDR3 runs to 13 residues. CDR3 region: CASSSGNTGELFF. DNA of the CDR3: TGCGCCAGCAGTTCCGGGAACACCGGGGAGCTGTTTTTT.

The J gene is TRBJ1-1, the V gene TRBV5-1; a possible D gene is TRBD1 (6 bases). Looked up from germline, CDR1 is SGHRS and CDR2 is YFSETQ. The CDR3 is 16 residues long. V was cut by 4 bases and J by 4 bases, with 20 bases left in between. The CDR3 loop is CASSTRQTGSGTEAFF. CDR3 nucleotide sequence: TGCGCCAGCAGCACACGACAAACAGGGTCCGGCACTGAAGCTTTCTTT.

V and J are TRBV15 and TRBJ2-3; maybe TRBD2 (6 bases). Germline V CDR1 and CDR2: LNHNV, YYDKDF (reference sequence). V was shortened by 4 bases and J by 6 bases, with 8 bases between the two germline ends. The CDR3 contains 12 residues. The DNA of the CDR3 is TGTGCCACCAGCAATCGGGGGGATACGCAGTATTTT. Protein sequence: CATSNRGDTQYF.

The CDR3 here is CASSQGSNEKLFF. The DNA for the CDR3 is TGTGCCAGCAGTCAGGGTTCTAATGAAAAACTGTTTTTT. The chain combines TRBV13 with TRBJ1-4, with D tentatively TRBD1 (5 bases). Between the trimmed V and J ends, which lost 6 bases and 3 bases, there was a span of 8 bases. CDR1 is PRHDT, CDR2 FYEKMQ, per germline (reference sequence). CDR3 length equals 13 residues.

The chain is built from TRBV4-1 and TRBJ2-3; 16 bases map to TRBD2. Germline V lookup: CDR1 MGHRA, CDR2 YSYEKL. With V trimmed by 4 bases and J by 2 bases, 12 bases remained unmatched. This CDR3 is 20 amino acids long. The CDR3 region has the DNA TGCGCCAGCAGCCTACCGGGACTAGCGGGGGGGCCGAGGCCCACAGATACGCAGTATTTT. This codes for CASSLPGLAGGPRPTDTQYF.

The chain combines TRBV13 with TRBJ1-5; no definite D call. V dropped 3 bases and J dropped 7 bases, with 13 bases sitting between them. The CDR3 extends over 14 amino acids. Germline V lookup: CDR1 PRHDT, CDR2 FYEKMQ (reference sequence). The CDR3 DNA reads TGTGCCAGCAGCTTGCGACTCAACGGCCAGCCCCAGCATTTT. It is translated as CASSLRLNGQPQHF.

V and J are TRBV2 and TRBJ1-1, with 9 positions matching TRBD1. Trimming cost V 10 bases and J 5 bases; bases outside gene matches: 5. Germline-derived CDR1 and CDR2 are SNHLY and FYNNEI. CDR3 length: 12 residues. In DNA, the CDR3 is TGTGCCATCGAGACAGGGGGTACTGAAGCTTTCTTT. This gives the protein CAIETGGTEAFF.

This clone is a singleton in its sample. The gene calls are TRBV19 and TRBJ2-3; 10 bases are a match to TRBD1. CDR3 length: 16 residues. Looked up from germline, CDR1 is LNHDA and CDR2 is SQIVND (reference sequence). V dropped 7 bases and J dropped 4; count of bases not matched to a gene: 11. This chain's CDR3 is CASMNRDRGFPDTQYF. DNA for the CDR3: TGTGCCAGTATGAACCGGGACAGGGGTTTCCCAGATACGCAGTATTTT.

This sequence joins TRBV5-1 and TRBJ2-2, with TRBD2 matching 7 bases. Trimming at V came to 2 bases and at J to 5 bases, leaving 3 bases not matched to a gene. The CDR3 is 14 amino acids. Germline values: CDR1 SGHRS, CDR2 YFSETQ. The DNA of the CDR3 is TGCGCCAGCAGCTTCGCGGGGGTGACCGGGGAGCTGTTTTTT. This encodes CASSFAGVTGELFF.

CDR3 loop: CASSPPGQNIYGYTF. CDR3 DNA sequence: TGTGCCAGCTCACCACCGGGACAGAACATCTATGGCTACACCTTC. V and J are TRBV18 and TRBJ1-2, with 7 bases aligning to TRBD1. The CDR3 has 15 residues. CDR1 and CDR2 (germline): KGHSH, LQKENI. Trimming removed 0 bases from V and 4 bases from J; junction bases left unmatched: 5.